Below, one T cell receptor beta chain is given with its context. Its antigen is currently unknown. Here immunoSEQ multiplex PCR was the method, and the copy in TCRdb shows in-frame clones only, minus some. The table lists hundreds of thousands of clones, 92% of them singletons. Described treatment: around 19 received Ad26.COV2.S at low or high dose, single or two shots; about 5 received placebo; per-sample allocation not given. On day 63 after the first injection, vaccine and placebo recipients gave samples. Based in Boston, the donor was an adult of 18-55 years. This sample is part of a study of Ad26.COV2.S vaccination and SARS-CoV-2 variants. The study's findings and limits: Across vaccine and placebo recipients, the breadth of non-spike TCRs was similar. Researchers cautioned that TCR breadth and depth analyses may have underestimated total T cell responses.

J was trimmed by 6 bases and V by 3 bases; bases with no gene match: 14. Germline V gene sequence: CDR1 SGHDN, CDR2 FVKESK. CDR3 length: 17 amino acids. V is TRBV14 and J is TRBJ1-1; 9 bases line up with TRBD1. Sample: peripheral blood, taken in a trial of Ad26.COV2.S vaccine versus placebo. The TCR was taken from a person between 18 and 65 years old who received the Ad26.COV2.S COVID-19 vaccine or a placebo. The DNA of the CDR3 is TGTGCCAGCAGCCACCTCAGACAGGGGGGGTATTCTGCTGAAGCTTTCTTT. This sequence encodes CASSHLRQGGYSAEAFF.